Sequencing of this TCR beta chain was carried out in a study of T cells in Graves' hyperthyroidism and ophthalmopathy. Study background: Before treatment of any kind, peripheral blood was taken at initial diagnosis.

RNA transcripts were the template for amplifying TCR beta CDR3 regions. Carried out on the TCR CDR3, a first-round RT-PCR used the HTBI primer set. MiXCR was run by TCRdb on the multiplex PCR reads, yielding one entry per CDR3 protein. This sample has 300,000 to 450,000 distinct CDR3 sequences; about 14% occur once, and the top ten carry about 19%. V trimming: 7 bases; J trimming: 5 bases; junction bases outside the gene matches: 6. This CDR3 is built from 14 residues. The germline CDR1 and CDR2 sequences are SNHLY and FYNNEI. The sample comprised blood. The chain uses TRBV2 and TRBJ2-5; TRBD2 matches 11 bases. The sequence came from a woman aged 30 to 39 with Graves' ophthalmopathy. CDR3 region: CASTVAGGPETQYF. CDR3 coding DNA: TGTGCCAGCACTGTAGCGGGGGGGCCCGAGACCCAGTACTTC.